This T cell receptor beta chain was identified in a study of PD-L1 blockade in urothelial cancer. Only in-frame clones appear in the TCRdb table, and some are missing; sequencing was by immunoSEQ multiplex PCR. The table includes around 92,000 clones, roughly nine tenths detected once. Time point specified: pretreatment peripheral blood. Patients were living with locally advanced or metastatic urothelial carcinoma. CDR1 is SGDLS and CDR2 is YYNGEE in the germline V gene. The CDR3 consists of 16 residues. The germline V and J ends were trimmed by 2 bases and 0 bases, with 15 bases remaining between them.

The chain combines TRBV9 with TRBJ2-7, with D possibly matching TRBD2 (5 bases). The sequencing used PBMCs, collected around atezolizumab (anti-PD-L1) treatment. This receptor was obtained from a woman older than 75 with urothelial cancer. CDR3 residues: CASSVGARANSYEQYF. The CDR3 DNA reads TGTGCCAGCAGCGTTGGCGCGCGGGCCAACTCCTACGAGCAGTACTTC.